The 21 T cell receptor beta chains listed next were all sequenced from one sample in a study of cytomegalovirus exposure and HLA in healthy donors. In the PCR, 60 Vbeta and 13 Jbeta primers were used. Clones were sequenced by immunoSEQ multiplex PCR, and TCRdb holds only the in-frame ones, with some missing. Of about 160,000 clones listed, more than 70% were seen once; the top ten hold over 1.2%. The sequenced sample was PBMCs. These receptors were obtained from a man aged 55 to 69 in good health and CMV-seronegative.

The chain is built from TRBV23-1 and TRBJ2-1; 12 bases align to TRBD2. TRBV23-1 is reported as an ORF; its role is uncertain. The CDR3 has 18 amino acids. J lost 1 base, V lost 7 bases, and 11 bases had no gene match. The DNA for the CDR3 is TGCGCCAGCAACGGGGCTAGCGGGAGGGCCGGTTCCTACAATGAGCAGTTCTTC. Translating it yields CASNGASGRAGSYNEQFF.

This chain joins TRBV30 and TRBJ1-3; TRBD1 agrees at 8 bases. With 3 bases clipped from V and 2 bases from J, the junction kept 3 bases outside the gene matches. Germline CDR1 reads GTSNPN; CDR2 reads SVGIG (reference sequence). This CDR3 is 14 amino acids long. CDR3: CAWRPQGAGNTIYF. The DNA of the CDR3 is TGTGCCTGGAGGCCACAGGGGGCTGGAAACACCATATATTTT.

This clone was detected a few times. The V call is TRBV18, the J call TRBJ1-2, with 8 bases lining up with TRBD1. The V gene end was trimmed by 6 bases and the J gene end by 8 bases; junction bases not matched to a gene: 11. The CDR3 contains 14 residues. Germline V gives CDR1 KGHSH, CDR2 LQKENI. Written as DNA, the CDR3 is TGTGCCAGCTCTCAACAGGGGGATCAGAGAGGCTACACCTTC. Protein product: CASSQQGDQRGYTF.

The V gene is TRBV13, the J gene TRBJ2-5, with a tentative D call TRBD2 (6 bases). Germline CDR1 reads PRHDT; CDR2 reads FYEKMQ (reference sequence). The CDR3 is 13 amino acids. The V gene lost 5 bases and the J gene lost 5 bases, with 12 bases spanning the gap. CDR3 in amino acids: CASSPGGLETQYF. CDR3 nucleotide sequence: TGTGCCAGCAGCCCCGGGGGTCTGGAGACCCAGTACTTC.

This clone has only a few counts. DNA for the CDR3: TGTGCCAGCAGTTTATCCCCGGGACAGGGTTTAAACTATGGCTACACCTTC. Translating gives CASSLSPGQGLNYGYTF. The rearrangement uses TRBV27 and TRBJ1-2; TRBD1 matches 9 bases. J lost 2 bases, V lost 0 bases, and 7 bases had no gene match. This CDR3 region has 17 residues. Per germline, CDR1 MNHEY and CDR2 SMNVEV (reference sequence).

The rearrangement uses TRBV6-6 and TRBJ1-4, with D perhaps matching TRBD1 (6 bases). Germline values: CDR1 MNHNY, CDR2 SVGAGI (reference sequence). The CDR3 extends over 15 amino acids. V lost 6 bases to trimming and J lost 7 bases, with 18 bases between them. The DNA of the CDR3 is TGTGCCAGCAGCCCCAGGGCAGGGGAGAGTGAAAAACTGTTTTTT. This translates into CASSPRAGESEKLFF.

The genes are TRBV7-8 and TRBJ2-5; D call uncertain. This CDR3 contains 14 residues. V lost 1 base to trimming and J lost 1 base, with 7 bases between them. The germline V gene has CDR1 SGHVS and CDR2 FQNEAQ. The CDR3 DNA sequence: TGTGCCAGCAGCTTAGTACAGATCCAAGAGACCCAGTACTTC. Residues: CASSLVQIQETQYF.

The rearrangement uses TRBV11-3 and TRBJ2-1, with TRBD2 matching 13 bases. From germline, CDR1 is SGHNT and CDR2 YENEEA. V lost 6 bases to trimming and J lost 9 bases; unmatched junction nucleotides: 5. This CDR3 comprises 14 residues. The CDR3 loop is CASRGLAGEGEQFF. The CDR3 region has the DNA TGTGCCAGCAGAGGACTAGCGGGAGAGGGTGAGCAGTTCTTC.

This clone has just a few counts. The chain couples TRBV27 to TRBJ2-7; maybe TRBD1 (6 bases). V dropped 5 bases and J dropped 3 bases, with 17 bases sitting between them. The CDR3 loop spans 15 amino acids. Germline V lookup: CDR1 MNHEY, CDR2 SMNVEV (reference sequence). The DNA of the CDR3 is TGTGCCAGCAGTATACACGGGACACCCTTCTACGAGCAGTACTTC. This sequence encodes CASSIHGTPFYEQYF.

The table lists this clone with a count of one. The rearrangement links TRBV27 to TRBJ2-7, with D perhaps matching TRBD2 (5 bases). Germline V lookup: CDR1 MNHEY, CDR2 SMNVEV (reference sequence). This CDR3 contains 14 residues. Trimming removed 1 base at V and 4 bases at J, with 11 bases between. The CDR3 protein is CASSLWMSGYEQYF. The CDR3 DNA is TGTGCCAGCAGTTTATGGATGTCGGGGTACGAGCAGTACTTC.

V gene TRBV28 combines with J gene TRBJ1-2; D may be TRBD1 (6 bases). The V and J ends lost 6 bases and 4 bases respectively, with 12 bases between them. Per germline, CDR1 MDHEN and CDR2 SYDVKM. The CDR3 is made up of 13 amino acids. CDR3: CASSGQFLYGYTF. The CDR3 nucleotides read TGTGCCAGCAGCGGACAGTTCCTCTATGGCTACACCTTC.

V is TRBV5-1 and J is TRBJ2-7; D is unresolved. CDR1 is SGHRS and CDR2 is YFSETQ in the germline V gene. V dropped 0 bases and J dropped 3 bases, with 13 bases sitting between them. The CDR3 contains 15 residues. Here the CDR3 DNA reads TGCGCCAGCAGCTTGGTGGCGGCTAGTAACTACGAGCAGTACTTC. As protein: CASSLVAASNYEQYF.

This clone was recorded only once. The CDR3 nucleotides are TGTGCCAGCAGTTTCGGGACTAGCTTGGCCTACGAGCAGTACTTC. It yields the protein CASSFGTSLAYEQYF. The V and J genes are TRBV27 and TRBJ2-7; 9 bases are shared with TRBD2. The V gene's germline CDR1 is MNHEY and CDR2 SMNVEV (reference sequence). This CDR3 region has 15 residues. J gave up 2 bases and V 3 bases, and 5 bases lay outside the gene matches.

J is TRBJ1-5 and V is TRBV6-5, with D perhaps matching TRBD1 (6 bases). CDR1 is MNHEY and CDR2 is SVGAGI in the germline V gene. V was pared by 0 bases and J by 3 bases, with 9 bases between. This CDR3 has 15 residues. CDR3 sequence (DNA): TGTGCCAGCAGTTACTCTGGACAGTCCAATCAGCCCCAGCATTTT. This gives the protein CASSYSGQSNQPQHF.

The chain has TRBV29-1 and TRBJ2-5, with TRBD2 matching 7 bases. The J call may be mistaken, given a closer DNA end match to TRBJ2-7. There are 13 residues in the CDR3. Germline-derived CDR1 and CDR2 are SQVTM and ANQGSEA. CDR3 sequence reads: CSVYRDYDYEQYF. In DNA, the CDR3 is TGCAGCGTGTACCGGGACTATGACTACGAGCAGTACTTC.

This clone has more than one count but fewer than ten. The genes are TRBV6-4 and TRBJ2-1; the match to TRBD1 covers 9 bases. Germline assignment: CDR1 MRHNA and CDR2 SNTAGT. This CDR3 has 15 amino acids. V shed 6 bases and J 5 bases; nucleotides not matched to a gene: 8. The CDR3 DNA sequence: TGTGCCAGCAGCGAGGACAGGGGAGGAGACAATGAGCAGTTCTTC. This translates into CASSEDRGGDNEQFF.

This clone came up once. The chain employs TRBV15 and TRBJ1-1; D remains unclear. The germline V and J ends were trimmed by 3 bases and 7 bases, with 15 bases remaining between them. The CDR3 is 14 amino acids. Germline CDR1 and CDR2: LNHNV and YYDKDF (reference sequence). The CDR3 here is CATSSRGTRREAFF. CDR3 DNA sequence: TGTGCCACCAGCAGTAGAGGAACTAGGCGTGAAGCTTTCTTT. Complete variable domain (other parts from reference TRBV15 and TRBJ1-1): DAMVIQNPRYQVTQFGKPVTLSCSQTLNHNVMYWYQQKSSQAPKLLFHYYDKDFNNEADTPDNFQSRRPNTSFCFLDIRSPGLGDTAMYLCATSSRGTRREAFFGQGTRLTVV.

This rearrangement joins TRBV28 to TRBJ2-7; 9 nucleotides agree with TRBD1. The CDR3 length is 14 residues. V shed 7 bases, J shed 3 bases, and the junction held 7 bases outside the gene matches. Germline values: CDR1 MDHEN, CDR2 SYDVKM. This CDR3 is CASMAGTGSYEQYF. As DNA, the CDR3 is TGTGCCAGCATGGCCGGGACAGGGAGCTACGAGCAGTACTTC. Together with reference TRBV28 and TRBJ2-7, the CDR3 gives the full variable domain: DVKVTQSSRYLVKRTGEKVFLECVQDMDHENMFWYRQDPGLGLRLIYFSYDVKMKEKGDIPEGYSVSREKKERFSLILESASTNQTSMYLCASMAGTGSYEQYFGPGTRLTVT.

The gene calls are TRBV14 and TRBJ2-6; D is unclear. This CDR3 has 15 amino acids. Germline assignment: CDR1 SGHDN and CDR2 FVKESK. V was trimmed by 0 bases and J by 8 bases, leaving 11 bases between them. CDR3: CASSQDPVLTNVLTF. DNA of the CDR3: TGTGCCAGCAGCCAAGATCCGGTGTTGACCAACGTCCTGACTTTC.

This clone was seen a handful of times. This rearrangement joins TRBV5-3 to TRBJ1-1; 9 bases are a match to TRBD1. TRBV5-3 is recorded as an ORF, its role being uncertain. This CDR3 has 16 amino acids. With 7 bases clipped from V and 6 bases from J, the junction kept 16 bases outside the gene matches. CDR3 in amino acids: CARCPGQGLQTPEAFF. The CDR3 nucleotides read TGTGCCAGATGCCCGGGACAGGGTCTACAGACTCCTGAAGCTTTCTTT.

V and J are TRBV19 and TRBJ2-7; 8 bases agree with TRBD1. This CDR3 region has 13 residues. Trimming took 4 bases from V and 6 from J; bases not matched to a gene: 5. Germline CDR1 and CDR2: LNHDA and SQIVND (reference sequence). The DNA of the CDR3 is TGTGCCAGTAGTACGGACAGGGAGATCGAGCAGTACTTC. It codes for CASSTDREIEQYF.